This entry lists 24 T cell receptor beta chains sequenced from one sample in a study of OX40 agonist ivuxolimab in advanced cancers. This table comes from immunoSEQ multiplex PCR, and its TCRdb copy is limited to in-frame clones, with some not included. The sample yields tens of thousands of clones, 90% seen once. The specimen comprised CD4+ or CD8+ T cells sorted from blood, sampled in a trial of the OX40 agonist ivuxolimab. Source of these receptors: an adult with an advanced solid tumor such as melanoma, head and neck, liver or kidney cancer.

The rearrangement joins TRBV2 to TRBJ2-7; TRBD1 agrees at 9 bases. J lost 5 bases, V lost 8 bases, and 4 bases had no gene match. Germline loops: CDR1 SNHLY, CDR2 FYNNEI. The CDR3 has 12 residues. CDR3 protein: CASGGQGDEQYF. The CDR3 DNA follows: TGTGCCAGCGGGGGACAGGGCGACGAGCAGTACTTC.

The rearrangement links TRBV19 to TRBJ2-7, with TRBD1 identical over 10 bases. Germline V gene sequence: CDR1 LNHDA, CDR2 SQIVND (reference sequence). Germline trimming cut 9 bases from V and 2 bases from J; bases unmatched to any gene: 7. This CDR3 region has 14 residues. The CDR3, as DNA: TGTGCCAGCGGCGGACAGGGGGAACCCTACGAGCAGTACTTC. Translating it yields CASGGQGEPYEQYF. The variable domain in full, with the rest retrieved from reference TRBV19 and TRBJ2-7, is DGGITQSPKYLFRKEGQNVTLSCEQNLNHDAMYWYRQDPGQGLRLIYYSQIVNDFQKGDIAEGYSVSREKKESFPLTVTSAQKNPTAFYLCASGGQGEPYEQYFGPGTRLTVT.

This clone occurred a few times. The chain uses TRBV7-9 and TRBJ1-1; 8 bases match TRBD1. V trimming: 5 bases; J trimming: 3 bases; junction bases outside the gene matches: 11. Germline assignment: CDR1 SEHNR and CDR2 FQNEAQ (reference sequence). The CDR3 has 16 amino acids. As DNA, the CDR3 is TGTGCCAGCAGCCAACGACCTCTACAGGGGGACACTGAAGCTTTCTTT. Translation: CASSQRPLQGDTEAFF.

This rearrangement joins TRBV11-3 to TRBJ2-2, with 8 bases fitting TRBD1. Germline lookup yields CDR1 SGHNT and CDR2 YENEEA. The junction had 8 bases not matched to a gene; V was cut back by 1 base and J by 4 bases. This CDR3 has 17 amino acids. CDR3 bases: TGTGCCAGCAGCTTAGTGGGGCAGGGGGCTGGCACCGGGGAGCTGTTTTTT. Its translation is CASSLVGQGAGTGELFF.

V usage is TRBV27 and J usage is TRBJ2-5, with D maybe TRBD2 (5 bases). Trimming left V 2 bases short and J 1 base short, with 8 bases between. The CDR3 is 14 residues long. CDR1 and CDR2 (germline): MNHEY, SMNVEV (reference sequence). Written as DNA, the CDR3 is TGTGCCAGCAGTTTAGCACGGGGCCAAGAGACCCAGTACTTC. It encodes CASSLARGQETQYF.

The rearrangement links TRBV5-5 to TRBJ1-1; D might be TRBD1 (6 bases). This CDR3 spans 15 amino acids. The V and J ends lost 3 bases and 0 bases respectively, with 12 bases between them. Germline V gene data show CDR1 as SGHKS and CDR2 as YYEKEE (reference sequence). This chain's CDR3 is CASSWGHTMNTEAFF. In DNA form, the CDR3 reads TGTGCCAGCAGCTGGGGACACACAATGAACACTGAAGCTTTCTTT.

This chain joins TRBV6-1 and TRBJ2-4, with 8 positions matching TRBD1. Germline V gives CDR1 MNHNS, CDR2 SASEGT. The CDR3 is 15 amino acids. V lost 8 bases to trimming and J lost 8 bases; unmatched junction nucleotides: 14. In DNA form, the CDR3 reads TGTGCCAGCGGCCGACAGGGGACCTCCTCGTACATTCAGTACTTC. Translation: CASGRQGTSSYIQYF.

This CDR3 reads CATSVRSEGQTQYF. The CDR3 region has the DNA TGTGCCACCAGCGTGAGGAGCGAGGGGCAGACCCAGTACTTC. The chain recombines TRBV15 with TRBJ2-5; D possibly matches TRBD1 or TRBD2 (5 bases each). V shed 5 bases and J shed 6 bases, with 16 bases lying between them. The CDR3 is 14 residues long. Per the germline V gene, CDR1 is LNHNV and CDR2 is YYDKDF (reference sequence).

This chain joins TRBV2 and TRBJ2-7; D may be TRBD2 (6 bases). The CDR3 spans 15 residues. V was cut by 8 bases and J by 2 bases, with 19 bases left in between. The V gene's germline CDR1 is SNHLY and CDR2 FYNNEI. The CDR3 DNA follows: TGTGCCAGCCTCTGGTGGACTATAATAACCTACGAGCAGTACGTC. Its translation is CASLWWTIITYEQYV.

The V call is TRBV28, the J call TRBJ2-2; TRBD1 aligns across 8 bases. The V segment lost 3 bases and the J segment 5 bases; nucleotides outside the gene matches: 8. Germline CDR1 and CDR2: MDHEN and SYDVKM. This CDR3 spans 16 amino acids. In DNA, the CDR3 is TGTGCCAGCAGTTTGGGGGGCAGGGGGCGAACCGGGGAGCTGTTTTTT. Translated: CASSLGGRGRTGELFF.

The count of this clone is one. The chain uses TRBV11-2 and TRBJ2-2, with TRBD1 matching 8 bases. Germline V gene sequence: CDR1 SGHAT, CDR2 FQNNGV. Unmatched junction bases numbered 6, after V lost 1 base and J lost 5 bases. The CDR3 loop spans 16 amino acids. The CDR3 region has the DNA TGTGCCAGCAGCTTAGGTCTCAGGGGGCTGACCGGGGAGCTGTTTTTT. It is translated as CASSLGLRGLTGELFF. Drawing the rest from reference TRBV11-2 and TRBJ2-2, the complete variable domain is EAGVAQSPRYKIIEKRQSVAFWCNPISGHATLYWYQQILGQGPKLLIQFQNNGVVDDSQLPKDRFSAERLKGVDSTLKIQPAKLEDSAVYLCASSLGLRGLTGELFFGEGSRLTVL.

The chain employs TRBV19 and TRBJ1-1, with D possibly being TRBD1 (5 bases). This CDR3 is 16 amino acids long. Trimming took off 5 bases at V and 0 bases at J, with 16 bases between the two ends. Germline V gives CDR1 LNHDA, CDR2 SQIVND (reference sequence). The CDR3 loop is CASSSGGGVMNTEAFF. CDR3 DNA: TGTGCCAGTAGTTCCGGCGGAGGGGTAATGAACACTGAAGCTTTCTTT.

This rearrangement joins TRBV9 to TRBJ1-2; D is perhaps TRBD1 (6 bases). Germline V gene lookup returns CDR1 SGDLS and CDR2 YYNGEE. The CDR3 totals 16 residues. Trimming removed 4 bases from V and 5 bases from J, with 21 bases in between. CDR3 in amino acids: CASSPQGGGSWYGYTF. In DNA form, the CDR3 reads TGTGCCAGCAGCCCCCAGGGAGGGGGGTCCTGGTATGGCTACACCTTC.

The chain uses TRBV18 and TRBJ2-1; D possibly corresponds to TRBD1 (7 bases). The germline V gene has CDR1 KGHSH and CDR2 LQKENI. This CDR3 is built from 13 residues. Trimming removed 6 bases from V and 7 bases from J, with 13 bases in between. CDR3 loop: CASSPPGGNEQFF. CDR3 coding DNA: TGTGCCAGCTCGCCTCCAGGGGGGAATGAGCAGTTCTTC.

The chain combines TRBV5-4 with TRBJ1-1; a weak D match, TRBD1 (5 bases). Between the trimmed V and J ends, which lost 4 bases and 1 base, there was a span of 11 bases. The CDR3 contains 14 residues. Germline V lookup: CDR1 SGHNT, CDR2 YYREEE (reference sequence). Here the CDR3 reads CASSIDSTNTEAFF. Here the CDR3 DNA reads TGTGCCAGCAGCATCGACAGTACGAACACTGAAGCTTTCTTT.

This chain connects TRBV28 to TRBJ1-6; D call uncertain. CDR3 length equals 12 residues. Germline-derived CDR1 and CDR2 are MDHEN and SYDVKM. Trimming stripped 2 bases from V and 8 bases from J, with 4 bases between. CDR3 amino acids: CASSLQYSPLHF. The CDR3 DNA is TGTGCCAGCAGTTTACAGTATTCACCCCTCCACTTT. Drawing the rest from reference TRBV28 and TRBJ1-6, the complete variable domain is DVKVTQSSRYLVKRTGEKVFLECVQDMDHENMFWYRQDPGLGLRLIYFSYDVKMKEKGDIPEGYSVSREKKERFSLILESASTNQTSMYLCASSLQYSPLHFGNGTRLTVT.

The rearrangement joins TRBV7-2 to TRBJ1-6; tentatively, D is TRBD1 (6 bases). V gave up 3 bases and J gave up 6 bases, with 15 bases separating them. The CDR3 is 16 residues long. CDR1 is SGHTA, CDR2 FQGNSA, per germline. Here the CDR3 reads CASSLSGTIFNSPLHF. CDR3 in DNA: TGTGCCAGCAGCTTGAGTGGGACAATCTTTAATTCACCCCTCCACTTT.

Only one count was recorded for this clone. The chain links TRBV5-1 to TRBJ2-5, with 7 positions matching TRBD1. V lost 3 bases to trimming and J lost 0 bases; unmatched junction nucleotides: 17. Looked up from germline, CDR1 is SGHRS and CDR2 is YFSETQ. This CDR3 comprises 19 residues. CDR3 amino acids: CASSWYNTEDRTYQETQYF. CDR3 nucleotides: TGCGCCAGCAGCTGGTACAACACAGAGGACAGGACATACCAAGAGACCCAGTACTTC.

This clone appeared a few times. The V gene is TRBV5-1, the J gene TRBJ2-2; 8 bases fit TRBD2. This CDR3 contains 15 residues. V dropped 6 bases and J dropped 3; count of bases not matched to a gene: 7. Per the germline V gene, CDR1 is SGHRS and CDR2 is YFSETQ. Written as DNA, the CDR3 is TGCGCCAGCAACACGGGAGCGGGGGACACCGGGGAGCTGTTTTTT. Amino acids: CASNTGAGDTGELFF.

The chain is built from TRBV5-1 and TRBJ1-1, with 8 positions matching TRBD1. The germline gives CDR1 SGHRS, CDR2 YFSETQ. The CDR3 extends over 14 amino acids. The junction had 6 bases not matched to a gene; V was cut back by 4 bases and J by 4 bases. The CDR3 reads CASSVGQVVTEAFF. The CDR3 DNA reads TGCGCCAGCAGCGTGGGACAGGTCGTCACTGAAGCTTTCTTT. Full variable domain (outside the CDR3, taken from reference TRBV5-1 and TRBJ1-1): KAGVTQTPRYLIKTRGQQVTLSCSPISGHRSVSWYQQTPGQGLQFLFEYFSETQRNKGNFPGRFSGRQFSNSRSEMNVSTLELGDSALYLCASSVGQVVTEAFFGQGTRLTVV.

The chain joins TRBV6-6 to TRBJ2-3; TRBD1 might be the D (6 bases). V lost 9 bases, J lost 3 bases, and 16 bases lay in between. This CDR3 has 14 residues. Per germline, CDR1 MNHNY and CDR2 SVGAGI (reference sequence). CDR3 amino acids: CASTTGMRTDTQYF. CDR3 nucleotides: TGTGCCAGTACGACAGGTATGAGGACAGATACGCAGTATTTT.

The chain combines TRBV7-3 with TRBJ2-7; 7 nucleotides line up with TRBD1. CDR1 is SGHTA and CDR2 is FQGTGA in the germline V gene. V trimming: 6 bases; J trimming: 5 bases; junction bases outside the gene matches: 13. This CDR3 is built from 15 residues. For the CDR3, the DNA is TGTGCCAGCAGTCTCTCCGGGACAGAGTTCGACGAGCAGTACTTC. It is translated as CASSLSGTEFDEQYF. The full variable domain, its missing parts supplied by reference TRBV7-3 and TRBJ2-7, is GAGVSQTPSNKVTEKGKYVELRCDPISGHTALYWYRQSLGQGPEFLIYFQGTGAADDSGLPNDRFFAVRPEGSVSTLKIQRTERGDSAVYLCASSLSGTEFDEQYFGPGTRLTVT.

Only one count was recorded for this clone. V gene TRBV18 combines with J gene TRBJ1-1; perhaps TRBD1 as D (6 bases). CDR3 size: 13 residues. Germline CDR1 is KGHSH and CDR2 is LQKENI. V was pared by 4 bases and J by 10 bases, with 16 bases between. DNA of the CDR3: TGTGCCAGCTCACGACTAACAGGGAATGGAGCTTTCTTT. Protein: CASSRLTGNGAFF.

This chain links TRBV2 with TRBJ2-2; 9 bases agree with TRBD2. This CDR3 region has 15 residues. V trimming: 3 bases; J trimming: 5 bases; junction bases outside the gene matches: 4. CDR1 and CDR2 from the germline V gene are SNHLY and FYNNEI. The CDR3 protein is CASSDPSGITGELFF. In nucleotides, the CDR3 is TGTGCCAGCAGTGATCCTAGCGGGATTACCGGGGAGCTGTTTTTT.